This T cell receptor beta chain comes out of a study of human thymus T cells. Whole-study results and caveats: Both thymic and peripheral blood repertoires showed apparently biased V and J usage. There were highly overlapping thymic repertoires among unrelated individuals, as related research reported.

Some clones are missing from TCRdb's copy, which holds only in-frame ones; the method was immunoSEQ multiplex PCR. The table has about 78,000 clones, just over 95% seen once. Corrective heart surgery yielded the resections from which the thymus tissue came. Donors were healthy Finnish babies undergoing corrective operations for congenital heart defects. Of note for this clone: Its antigen remains unknown.

The CDR3 has 13 amino acids. CDR1 and CDR2 (germline): SGHTA, FQGNSA. With 3 bases removed from V and 6 bases from J, the gap between germline ends came to 8 bases. J is TRBJ2-2 and V is TRBV7-2; D not certain. The source material was thymus tissue. The TCR originated in a boy younger than two with a congenital heart defect but otherwise immunologically healthy. As DNA, the CDR3 is TGTGCCAGCAGCTTCGGCGATGCCGGGGAGCTGTTTTTT. It yields the protein CASSFGDAGELFF.